Each of the 26 T cell receptor beta chains below was sequenced from the same sample in a study of blood T cell repertoires in COVID-19. Generated by immunoSEQ multiplex PCR, the TCRdb table keeps only in-frame clones and is missing some. The repertoire has more than 95,000 clones, approximately 80% of them found once; the top ten carry 3.8%. The sample was peripheral blood. The source is a woman aged 45-59 years with acute or convalescent COVID-19.

In this sample, this clone turned up once. This rearrangement joins TRBV3-1 (or the pseudogene TRBV3-2) to TRBJ2-7; 7 positions match TRBD2. Per germline, CDR1 LGHDT and CDR2 YNNKEL (reference sequence). The CDR3 totals 14 residues. Trimming cost V 3 bases and J 2 bases; bases outside gene matches: 4. For the CDR3, the DNA is TGTGCCAGCAGCCACTGGGAGGGGACCTACGAGCAGTACTTC. Translated: CASSHWEGTYEQYF.

The gene calls are TRBV12-5 and TRBJ1-5; perhaps TRBD1 as D (6 bases). Germline CDR1 reads LGHNT; CDR2 reads FRNRAP. There are 15 residues in the CDR3. The V and J ends lost 6 bases and 7 bases respectively, with 19 bases between them. CDR3 DNA sequence: TGTGCTAGTGGGACTCGGGGGGGGGCGAACCAGCCCCAGCATTTT. Its protein product is CASGTRGGANQPQHF.

CDR3 region: CASSRGSYNEQFF. As DNA, the CDR3 is TGCGCCAGCAGCCGCGGCTCCTACAATGAGCAGTTCTTC. The chain has TRBV5-1 and TRBJ2-1; D remains ambiguous. There are 13 residues in the CDR3. Germline V gives CDR1 SGHRS, CDR2 YFSETQ. V was cut by 4 bases and J by 0 bases, with 5 bases left in between.

CDR3 region: CASSPTQGNEQYF. The CDR3 nucleotides read TGTGCCAGCAGCCCAACACAGGGCAACGAGCAGTACTTC. The gene calls are TRBV6-5 and TRBJ2-7, with D perhaps TRBD1 (6 bases). CDR1 and CDR2 from the germline V gene are MNHEY and SVGAGI. The germline V and J ends were trimmed by 6 bases and 5 bases, with 14 bases remaining between them. The CDR3 is made up of 13 amino acids.

This chain joins TRBV11-3 and TRBJ1-1, with D tentatively TRBD1 (6 bases). CDR1 and CDR2 (germline): SGHNT, YENEEA. The CDR3 has 13 amino acids. V dropped 8 bases and J dropped 2 bases, with 12 bases sitting between them. The CDR3 DNA reads as TGTGCCAGCTCGGCAGGGGTCAACACTGAAGCTTTCTTT. The encoded protein is CASSAGVNTEAFF.

V usage is TRBV2 and J usage is TRBJ1-1; TRBD1 agrees at 7 bases. V lost 3 bases, J lost 0 bases, and 1 base stayed unmatched. Germline V gives CDR1 SNHLY, CDR2 FYNNEI. This CDR3 has 14 residues. The CDR3 sequence: CASSEGQLNTEAFF. Here the CDR3 DNA reads TGTGCCAGCAGTGAGGGACAGTTGAACACTGAAGCTTTCTTT.

V is TRBV3-1 (or the pseudogene TRBV3-2) and J is TRBJ2-2; D may be TRBD2 (5 bases). The length of the CDR3 is 15 residues. V was clipped by 4 bases and J by 7 bases, with 16 bases between them. The germline V gene encodes CDR1 LGHDT and CDR2 YNNKEL (reference sequence). The CDR3 spells CASSPFLGGNGELFF. The CDR3 DNA reads as TGTGCCAGCAGCCCGTTCCTAGGAGGAAACGGGGAGCTGTTTTTT.

V usage is TRBV6-1 and J usage is TRBJ1-5; no reliable D call. From germline, CDR1 is MNHNS and CDR2 SASEGT. This CDR3 is built from 15 residues. Trimming removed 2 bases from V and 5 bases from J, with 13 bases in between. Here the CDR3 reads CASSERTAADQPQHF. The DNA for the CDR3 is TGTGCCAGCAGTGAAAGAACAGCGGCGGATCAGCCCCAGCATTTT.

The V gene is TRBV6-1, the J gene TRBJ1-6; a weak D match, TRBD1 (6 bases). Trimming removed 1 base at V and 7 bases at J, with 11 bases between. This CDR3 comprises 15 residues. CDR1 MNHNS and CDR2 SASEGT come from the germline V gene. In DNA form, the CDR3 reads TGTGCCAGCAGTGAAGTCCCCGGACAGAATTCACCCCTCCACTTT. This codes for CASSEVPGQNSPLHF.

The V gene is TRBV15, the J gene TRBJ2-2; a possible D gene is TRBD2 (5 bases). Germline V CDR1 and CDR2: LNHNV, YYDKDF (reference sequence). The CDR3 consists of 14 residues. Trimming left V 5 bases short and J 3 bases short, with 10 bases between. For the CDR3, the DNA is TGTGCCACCAGCGGTAGCGCGGACACCGGGGAGCTGTTTTTT. Translated: CATSGSADTGELFF.

V gene TRBV29-1 combines with J gene TRBJ1-1, with a weak D call TRBD1 (5 bases). The CDR3 runs 13 residues. With 6 bases removed from V and 1 base from J, the gap between germline ends came to 12 bases. The germline V gene encodes CDR1 SQVTM and CDR2 ANQGSEA. The CDR3 spells CSVARQQNTEAFF. DNA for the CDR3: TGCAGCGTCGCCCGACAGCAGAACACTGAAGCTTTCTTT. Using reference TRBV29-1 and TRBJ1-1 for the parts outside the CDR3, the full variable domain is SAVISQKPSRDICQRGTSLTIQCQVDSQVTMMFWYRQQPGQSLTLIATANQGSEATYESGFVIDKFPISRPNLTFSTLTVSNMSPEDSSIYLCSVARQQNTEAFFGQGTRLTVV.

J is TRBJ2-2 and V is TRBV5-1; D is perhaps TRBD1 (6 bases). The CDR3 length is 14 residues. Trimming stripped 6 bases from V and 2 bases from J, with 11 bases between. CDR1 is SGHRS and CDR2 is YFSETQ in the germline V gene. The CDR3 DNA is TGCGCCAGCACGGAACAGGGAAACACCGGGGAGCTGTTTTTT. Translated: CASTEQGNTGELFF.

Notes on this clone: One end of the junction does not line up with germline, which may come from a read error. The rearrangement joins TRBV15 to TRBJ1-1; 7 nucleotides agree with TRBD1. The CDR3 has 15 residues. Germline V CDR1 and CDR2: LNHNV, YYDKDF (reference sequence). The CDR3 spells CATRRKTGFGTEAFF. For the CDR3, the DNA is TGTGCCACCCGCAGAAAGACAGGGTTTGGGACTGAAGCTTTCTTT.

The rearrangement uses TRBV5-1 and TRBJ2-3, with a tentative D call TRBD2 (5 bases). V lost 4 bases to trimming and J lost 6 bases, with 12 bases between them. The CDR3 has 13 amino acids. CDR1 and CDR2 (germline): SGHRS, YFSETQ. The CDR3 protein is CASSPGIGDTQYF. CDR3 bases: TGCGCCAGCAGCCCGGGGATTGGGGATACGCAGTATTTT.

This clone turned up a few times. The chain links TRBV5-1 to TRBJ1-4, with 8 bases that match TRBD1. The CDR3 consists of 18 residues. V trimming: 1 base; J trimming: 8 bases; junction bases outside the gene matches: 16. Germline assignment: CDR1 SGHRS and CDR2 YFSETQ. CDR3 in amino acids: CASSLRQGAVMGSEKLFF. The CDR3 coding sequence is TGCGCCAGCAGCTTGCGGCAGGGGGCGGTAATGGGGTCGGAAAAACTGTTTTTT.

This chain connects TRBV15 to TRBJ1-5; D ambiguous. Germline V gene sequence: CDR1 LNHNV, CDR2 YYDKDF (reference sequence). The CDR3 runs to 13 residues. V lost 5 bases to trimming and J lost 1 base, with 6 bases between them. The CDR3 loop reads CATSPRSNQPQHF. CDR3 DNA: TGTGCCACCAGCCCCAGAAGCAATCAGCCCCAGCATTTT.

This clone was recorded a few times. The genes are TRBV10-3 and TRBJ1-2, with 7 bases aligning to TRBD1. Looked up from germline, CDR1 is ENHRY and CDR2 is SYGVKD. V shed 0 bases and J 0 bases; nucleotides not matched to a gene: 4. The CDR3 spans 16 residues. The CDR3 loop is CAISESGQSTNYGYTF. In nucleotides, the CDR3 is TGTGCCATCAGTGAGTCGGGACAGTCGACTAACTATGGCTACACCTTC.

The rearrangement uses TRBV5-1 and TRBJ1-1; D gene uncertain. V lost 0 bases, J lost 5 bases, and 8 bases lay in between. Germline V gene sequence: CDR1 SGHRS, CDR2 YFSETQ. The length of the CDR3 is 13 residues. The CDR3 sequence: CASSLAAETEAFF. The CDR3 DNA is TGCGCCAGCAGCTTGGCCGCGGAAACTGAAGCTTTCTTT.

This clone has just one count. The V call is TRBV5-4, the J call TRBJ2-7, with 7 bases aligning to TRBD1. Germline-derived CDR1 and CDR2 are SGHNT and YYREEE (reference sequence). V lost 4 bases to trimming and J lost 4 bases; unmatched junction nucleotides: 2. CDR3 length: 12 residues. The CDR3 DNA follows: TGTGCCAGCAGCGAGGGACAGTACGAGCAGTACTTC. Translation: CASSEGQYEQYF.

The CDR3 sequence is CASSLVSQNYEQYF. In DNA, the CDR3 is TGTGCCAGCAGCTTAGTATCACAGAACTACGAGCAGTACTTC. The V gene is TRBV7-8, the J gene TRBJ2-7; D is unclear. The CDR3 runs to 14 residues. Deletions cut 1 base from V and 3 bases from J, with 10 bases between. Per the germline V gene, CDR1 is SGHVS and CDR2 is FQNEAQ.

This clone was recorded a few times. The rearrangement links TRBV5-6 to TRBJ1-1; D gene unclear. Trimming cost V 4 bases and J 5 bases, with 12 bases left between them. Germline V lookup: CDR1 SGHDT, CDR2 YYEEEE. This CDR3 has 13 amino acids. This CDR3 is CASSARGGTEAFF. The CDR3, as DNA: TGTGCCAGCAGCGCGCGAGGAGGGACTGAAGCTTTCTTT.

This clone was seen a single time. The chain has TRBV2 and TRBJ1-3; D unclear. The length of the CDR3 is 17 residues. The V end lost 5 bases, the J end lost 0 bases, and 17 bases lay between the germline ends. Germline loops: CDR1 SNHLY, CDR2 FYNNEI. The CDR3 region has the DNA TGTGCCAGCAGTCTTGGAGGAACTCGGGGCTCTGGAAACACCATATATTTT. Translating it yields CASSLGGTRGSGNTIYF.

Only a few counts were recorded for this clone. The J gene is TRBJ2-1, the V gene TRBV28; no clear D gene. Trimming cost V 8 bases and J 1 base, with 9 bases left between them. Germline V gives CDR1 MDHEN, CDR2 SYDVKM. The CDR3 is 13 amino acids. The CDR3 spells CASLDTSYNEQFF. The CDR3 region has the DNA TGTGCCAGCCTAGATACTTCCTACAATGAGCAGTTCTTC. Filled out from reference TRBV28 and TRBJ2-1, the complete variable domain reads DVKVTQSSRYLVKRTGEKVFLECVQDMDHENMFWYRQDPGLGLRLIYFSYDVKMKEKGDIPEGYSVSREKKERFSLILESASTNQTSMYLCASLDTSYNEQFFGPGTRLTVL.

This clone was found once. The J gene is TRBJ1-1, the V gene TRBV15; the D is unclear. Trimming left V 0 bases short and J 1 base short, with 15 bases between. Germline V CDR1 and CDR2: LNHNV, YYDKDF (reference sequence). The CDR3 has 17 residues. The DNA for the CDR3 is TGTGCCACCAGCAGAGATCGACCGCCCCGAGGGAACACTGAAGCTTTCTTT. Translating gives CATSRDRPPRGNTEAFF.

The V call is TRBV6-5, the J call TRBJ1-2; D is unresolved. The CDR3 totals 14 residues. V lost 1 base to trimming and J lost 3 bases, with 9 bases between them. CDR1 and CDR2 from the germline V gene are MNHEY and SVGAGI. CDR3 nucleotide sequence: TGTGCCAGCAGTTACTTACGGACTCACTATGGCTACACCTTC. Residues: CASSYLRTHYGYTF.

The V and J genes are TRBV28 and TRBJ1-2; TRBD1 is a possible D gene (6 bases). Germline V gives CDR1 MDHEN, CDR2 SYDVKM. The CDR3 has 14 residues. The ends were cut back, 4 bases at V and 2 bases at J, with 11 bases in the middle. DNA of the CDR3: TGTGCCAGCAGTTCTTCCGGACAGAACTATGGCTACACCTTC. Protein: CASSSSGQNYGYTF.